This T cell receptor beta chain was captured in a study of blood T cell repertoires in COVID-19. Trimming left V 3 bases short and J 3 bases short, with 11 bases between. CDR1 and CDR2 (germline): MDHEN, SYDVKM. This CDR3 comprises 14 residues. Generated by immunoSEQ multiplex PCR, the TCRdb table keeps only in-frame clones and is missing some. This table has approximately 300,000 clones, approximately 84% appearing once. This TCR was sampled from a man younger than 45 who had recovered from COVID-19. Sequencing was performed on PBMCs or T cells enriched from blood (not recorded which). The rearrangement links TRBV28 to TRBJ2-5; perhaps TRBD1 as D (6 bases). CDR3 loop: CASSLDRPKETQYF. The CDR3 DNA reads as TGTGCCAGCAGTTTGGACAGACCGAAAGAGACCCAGTACTTC.